The 25 T cell receptor beta chains in this list originate from one sample, sequenced in a study of blood T cells in healthy people across ages. Through a sample-barcoded 5' primer and a J-beta primer mix, a second PCR was run for about 7 to 12 cycles. TCRdb fed the 5' RACE reads into MiXCR, producing one record per CDR3 protein. The table lists 1.8 million or so distinct CDR3 sequences, approximately 40% of them singletons, with approximately 22% in the top ten. Sequenced input: blood. Receptor source: a human donor in good health.

The chain recombines TRBV9 with TRBJ1-2; TRBD1 might be the D (5 bases). This CDR3 spans 17 amino acids. V was shortened by 2 bases and J by 0 bases, with 17 bases between the two germline ends. CDR1 and CDR2 (germline): SGDLS, YYNGEE. The CDR3 DNA follows: TGTGCCAGCAGCGTTCCTCAGGGCGCAGAGACTAACTATGGCTACACCTTC. As protein: CASSVPQGAETNYGYTF.

This clonotype turned up a few times. This chain joins TRBV5-5 and TRBJ1-2; maybe TRBD1 (5 bases). The germline CDR1 and CDR2 sequences are SGHKS and YYEKEE (reference sequence). The V gene lost 0 bases and the J gene lost 4 bases, with 13 bases spanning the gap. CDR3 length: 15 residues. As DNA, the CDR3 is TGTGCCAGCAGCTTGGTCGGGGGGAAAGGCTATGGCTACACCTTC. Its translation is CASSLVGGKGYGYTF.

The CDR3 sequence is CASSPSDSAKNIQYF. The CDR3 DNA reads as TGTGCCAGCAGCCCCTCTGATTCGGCCAAAAACATTCAGTACTTC. V usage is TRBV21-1 and J usage is TRBJ2-5; TRBD2 reflects the table's D call only, with no check against the DNA. The assigned J gene may be wrong: the sequence end matches TRBJ2-4 better. TRBV21-1 is deemed a pseudogene. The CDR3 extends over 15 amino acids.

The chain couples TRBV20-1 to TRBJ2-7; TRBD2 agrees at 7 bases. The V segment lost 0 bases and the J segment 7 bases; nucleotides outside the gene matches: 24. Germline values: CDR1 DFQATT, CDR2 SNEGSKA (reference sequence). The CDR3 spans 19 residues. CDR3 residues: CSARDSLSRGRGLRGEQYF. The CDR3, as DNA: TGCAGTGCTAGAGATTCTCTTTCCCGGGGGAGGGGCCTCCGGGGGGAGCAGTACTTC.

This chain connects TRBV7-2 to TRBJ1-6; perhaps TRBD1 as D (5 bases). This CDR3 has 17 residues. CDR1 is SGHTA, CDR2 FQGNSA, per germline. V dropped 4 bases and J dropped 8 bases, with 21 bases sitting between them. The CDR3: CASSWGPPKAGDSPLHF. The CDR3 region has the DNA TGTGCCAGCAGCTGGGGACCGCCAAAGGCCGGCGATTCACCCCTCCACTTT.

This clonotype has just a few counts. This chain links TRBV12-3 or TRBV12-4 with TRBJ1-2; no clear D gene. The V gene lost 3 bases and the J gene lost 7 bases, with 12 bases spanning the gap. The CDR3 covers 13 residues. This CDR3 is CASSFRGFSGYTF. CDR3 DNA sequence: TGTGCCAGCAGTTTCCGGGGTTTCAGTGGCTACACCTTC.

The table lists this clonotype with a count of one. The genes are TRBV18 and TRBJ2-7, with 8 bases identical to TRBD1. Per germline, CDR1 KGHSH and CDR2 LQKENI. V was clipped by 5 bases and J by 2 bases; unmatched bases: 8. CDR3 length equals 15 residues. CDR3 loop: CASSTDRDRTYEQYF. The CDR3 DNA reads as TGTGCCAGCTCAACTGACCGGGACAGGACCTACGAGCAGTACTTC.

The chain employs TRBV29-1 and TRBJ1-6; TRBD1 matches 8 bases. V lost 5 bases to trimming and J lost 5 bases; unmatched junction nucleotides: 2. CDR3 size: 13 residues. Germline CDR1 SQVTM, CDR2 ANQGSEA. CDR3 DNA: TGCAGCGTTTTACAGGGGGATAATTCACCCCTCCACTTT. Translation gives CSVLQGDNSPLHF.

This chain links TRBV6-5 with TRBJ2-3, with 7 bases fitting TRBD1. Per the germline V gene, CDR1 is MNHEY and CDR2 is SVGAGI. J lost 4 bases, V lost 9 bases, and 10 bases had no gene match. The CDR3 runs to 14 residues. The CDR3 spells CASKGGGGSDTQYF. In DNA form, the CDR3 reads TGTGCCAGTAAAGGGGGCGGTGGGTCAGATACGCAGTATTTT.

In this sample, this clonotype turned up a few times. This sequence joins TRBV6-5 and TRBJ2-5; D is unresolved. Trimming shortened V by 0 bases and J by 6 bases, and 11 bases separated the two germline ends. Germline V gene data show CDR1 as MNHEY and CDR2 as SVGAGI. This CDR3 is built from 14 residues. The CDR3 here is CASSYSNSRKTQYF. DNA for the CDR3: TGTGCCAGCAGTTACTCGAACAGTCGAAAGACCCAGTACTTC.

The V gene is TRBV7-2, the J gene TRBJ2-5; 10 positions agree with TRBD1. This CDR3 is built from 18 residues. Looked up from germline, CDR1 is SGHTA and CDR2 is FQGNSA. J gave up 2 bases and V 5 bases, and 14 bases lay outside the gene matches. CDR3 sequence (DNA): TGTGCCAGCAGCCCCTCGACAGGGGGCTTTTCTAGACAAGAGACCCAGTACTTC. Protein sequence: CASSPSTGGFSRQETQYF.

The chain carries TRBV15 and TRBJ2-3; TRBD1 matches at 7 bases. The CDR3 runs 16 residues. CDR1 is LNHNV and CDR2 is YYDKDF in the germline V gene (reference sequence). The junction had 9 bases not matched to a gene; V was cut back by 1 base and J by 5 bases. The CDR3 is CATSRVTGDLGDTQYF. Written as DNA, the CDR3 is TGTGCCACCAGCAGAGTTACAGGGGATTTAGGAGATACGCAGTATTTT.

The chain is built from TRBV7-2 and TRBJ2-5, with TRBD2 matching over 9 bases. The V gene end was trimmed by 3 bases and the J gene end by 2 bases; junction bases not matched to a gene: 10. The CDR3 totals 17 residues. Looked up from germline, CDR1 is SGHTA and CDR2 is FQGNSA. The DNA of the CDR3 is TGTGCCAGCAGCTTCCGGAACCTAGCGGGGCCACAAGAGACCCAGTACTTC. Translated, it gives CASSFRNLAGPQETQYF.

As concerns this clonotype: The junction differs from germline at one of its ends, possibly a read error. The chain recombines TRBV4-3 with TRBJ2-3; the match to TRBD1 covers 7 bases. This CDR3 is built from 17 residues. The germline V gene encodes CDR1 LGHNA and CDR2 YSLEER. The CDR3 bases are TGCGCCAGCAGCCAAGTAGTAACAGGGGTCAGCACAGATGCGCAGTATTTT. The encoded protein is CASSQVVTGVSTDAQYF.

This clonotype was observed a few times. The genes are TRBV20-1 and TRBJ2-1; D may correspond to TRBD1 or TRBD2 (5 bases each). V was clipped by 5 bases and J by 4 bases, with 21 bases between them. Germline values: CDR1 DFQATT, CDR2 SNEGSKA (reference sequence). The CDR3 runs to 16 residues. This CDR3 reads CSARGHQGTTYNEQFF. CDR3 nucleotides: TGCAGTGCTCGGGGCCACCAGGGAACTACGTACAATGAGCAGTTCTTC.

Here the CDR3 DNA reads TGCAGCGTTGAATCTCGGCGGGAGGATGGCTACACCTTC. Its translation: CSVESRREDGYTF. J is TRBJ1-2 and V is TRBV29-1; D unresolved. The V gene's germline CDR1 is SQVTM and CDR2 ANQGSEA. V was cut by 2 bases and J by 6 bases, with 13 bases left in between. The CDR3 extends over 13 amino acids.

The chain joins TRBV3-1 to TRBJ1-2; unclear D gene. Trimming cost V 0 bases and J 4 bases, with 12 bases left between them. CDR3 length: 15 residues. Germline V CDR1 and CDR2: LGHDT, YNNKEL (reference sequence). CDR3 coding DNA: TGTGCCAGCAGCCAAGAAAGACGGGTCATCTATGGCTACACCTTC. Its protein is CASSQERRVIYGYTF.

V gene TRBV7-2 combines with J gene TRBJ1-3; D is possibly TRBD1 (5 bases). CDR1 SGHTA and CDR2 FQGNSA come from the germline V gene. The CDR3 has 13 amino acids. V was clipped by 6 bases and J by 4 bases, with 10 bases between them. DNA for the CDR3: TGTGCCAGCAGGAGACCAGGGGGAAACACCATATATTTT. Amino acids: CASRRPGGNTIYF.

The chain uses TRBV5-6 and TRBJ2-1; 7 nucleotides align to TRBD1. CDR3 length: 11 amino acids. The germline V gene encodes CDR1 SGHDT and CDR2 YYEEEE. Trimming cost V 8 bases and J 7 bases; bases outside gene matches: 3. The CDR3 reads CASTGVNEQFF. The CDR3 bases are TGTGCCAGTACAGGGGTGAATGAGCAGTTCTTC.

This chain links TRBV4-3 with TRBJ2-1; possibly TRBD1 or TRBD2 for D (5 bases each). CDR3 size: 16 residues. The germline V and J ends were trimmed by 0 bases and 8 bases, with 17 bases remaining between them. The germline V gene encodes CDR1 LGHNA and CDR2 YSLEER. Here the CDR3 DNA reads TGCGCCAGCAGCCAAGATAGGCCAGGGCTCGGGGATGAGCAGTTCTTC. This codes for CASSQDRPGLGDEQFF.

The chain uses TRBV3-1 and TRBJ2-1; D remains ambiguous. Germline CDR1 LGHDT, CDR2 YNNKEL (reference sequence). This CDR3 has 15 amino acids. Trimming took off 1 base at V and 8 bases at J, with 15 bases between the two ends. The CDR3 bases are TGTGCCAGCAGCCAAGGGTCAAGGGAATGGGATGAGCAGTTCTTC. Protein: CASSQGSREWDEQFF.

The rearrangement uses TRBV20-1 and TRBJ2-1; 7 nucleotides agree with TRBD1. With 5 bases clipped from V and 3 bases from J, the junction kept 4 bases outside the gene matches. Germline V gene data show CDR1 as DFQATT and CDR2 as SNEGSKA (reference sequence). This CDR3 spans 13 amino acids. This CDR3 reads CSAPNRGYNEQFF. The CDR3 nucleotides read TGCAGTGCTCCGAACAGGGGCTACAATGAGCAGTTCTTC.

This chain links TRBV7-9 with TRBJ2-7; 7 bases map to TRBD1. Germline CDR1 is SEHNR and CDR2 is FQNEAQ (reference sequence). The CDR3 sequence is 15 residues long. Trimming cost V 2 bases and J 1 base; bases outside gene matches: 5. The CDR3 protein is CASSLLRQGSYEQYF. The CDR3, as DNA: TGTGCCAGCAGCTTACTCCGACAGGGTTCCTACGAGCAGTACTTC.

This clonotype was seen a few times. The chain employs TRBV7-2 and TRBJ2-7; 7 nucleotides match TRBD2. Germline CDR1 and CDR2: SGHTA and FQGNSA. Trimming cost V 5 bases and J 4 bases; bases outside gene matches: 8. This CDR3 comprises 14 residues. DNA for the CDR3: TGTGCCAGCAGCCGATCCTCTAGCGGATACGAGCAGTACTTC. Translated: CASSRSSSGYEQYF.

The chain links TRBV28 to TRBJ2-4; D is uncertain. The assigned J gene may be wrong: the sequence end matches TRBJ2-7 better. The CDR3 runs to 11 residues. Germline lookup yields CDR1 MDHEN and CDR2 SYDVKM. DNA of the CDR3: TGTGCCAGCAGGAAATACTACGAGCAGTACTTC. Amino acids: CASRKYYEQYF.